The T cell receptor beta chain described here comes from a study of blood T cell repertoires in COVID-19. As for the study in general: Sites across the United States, Italy and Spain contributed samples from acute and convalescent COVID-19. Nucleic acid was either cDNA or gDNA, and it came from T cells, B-cell-depleted T cells, or PBMCs.

This CDR3 is built from 13 residues. Trimming shortened V by 8 bases and J by 0 bases, and 8 bases separated the two germline ends. Germline lookup yields CDR1 SEHNR and CDR2 FQNEAQ (reference sequence). In the source study's methods: Using reference gene primer amplification, nucleated cell counts were estimated. Data came from immunoSEQ multiplex PCR; TCRdb stores just in-frame clones and leaves some out. V, J and clone size derive from that table, while D and trimming were established from the DNA sequence. The sample carries 45,000 to 75,000 clones, 88% recorded once. Sequenced input: peripheral blood. This chain uses TRBV7-9 with TRBJ2-1; D remains ambiguous. The clonotype comes from a man in his 60s with acute or convalescent COVID-19. CDR3 residues: CASVGDSYNEQFF. The DNA of the CDR3 is TGTGCCAGCGTCGGTGACTCCTACAATGAGCAGTTCTTC.